Each of the 23 T cell receptor beta chains below was sequenced from the same sample in a study of cytomegalovirus exposure and HLA in healthy donors. The data were produced by immunoSEQ multiplex PCR, yet TCRdb's version contains in-frame clones alone and is incomplete. The table lists 260,000 or so clones, about 92% of them singletons. Source material: PBMCs. These receptor sequences come from a woman in her twenties or thirties in good health and CMV-seronegative.

The chain uses TRBV29-1 and TRBJ2-5, with 8 bases fitting TRBD1. This CDR3 has 19 amino acids. V lost 0 bases, J lost 3 bases, and 18 bases stayed unmatched. Germline V CDR1 and CDR2: SQVTM, ANQGSEA. The CDR3 nucleotides are TGCAGCGTTGAAGATGGAATCAAATCGGACAGGGATTCGGAAGAGACCCAGTACTTC. It is translated as CSVEDGIKSDRDSEETQYF. Combining the CDR3 with reference TRBV29-1 and TRBJ2-5 gives the whole variable domain SAVISQKPSRDICQRGTSLTIQCQVDSQVTMMFWYRQQPGQSLTLIATANQGSEATYESGFVIDKFPISRPNLTFSTLTVSNMSPEDSSIYLCSVEDGIKSDRDSEETQYFGPGTRLLVL.

The chain is built from TRBV19 and TRBJ1-4; D not resolved. Germline-derived CDR1 and CDR2 are LNHDA and SQIVND (reference sequence). The V end was cut by 2 bases, the J end by 8 bases, with 12 bases between. This CDR3 spans 14 amino acids. Here the CDR3 DNA reads TGTGCCAGTAGTATATCCTTCGGTTGGGAAAAACTGTTTTTT. It codes for CASSISFGWEKLFF.

Concerning this clone itself: In the same sample, other DNA sequences code for this CDR3. The V gene is TRBV28, the J gene TRBJ1-5, with 9 bases aligning to TRBD1. Germline V CDR1 and CDR2: MDHEN, SYDVKM. V was pared by 8 bases and J by 3 bases, with 2 bases of the junction left unmatched. The CDR3 contains 13 residues. CDR3 sequence reads: CASRDRDNQPQHF. The CDR3 region has the DNA TGTGCCAGCCGGGACAGGGACAATCAGCCCCAGCATTTT.

The chain is built from TRBV4-3 and TRBJ2-5; 8 bases map to TRBD1. V lost 1 base, J lost 5 bases, and 6 bases stayed unmatched. This CDR3 has 15 amino acids. CDR1 is LGHNA and CDR2 is YSLEER in the germline V gene. As DNA, the CDR3 is TGCGCCAGCAGCCAAGGACAGGGGTTAAGGGAGACCCAGTACTTC. Protein sequence: CASSQGQGLRETQYF.

A single count supports this clone. The rearrangement uses TRBV28 and TRBJ2-3; 10 bases are a match to TRBD2. The ends lost 5 bases at V and 2 bases at J; junction bases unmatched: 7. This CDR3 is 16 amino acids long. Germline-derived CDR1 and CDR2 are MDHEN and SYDVKM. In DNA form, the CDR3 reads TGTGCCAGCAGTCTCGGACTAGCGGATCACACAGATACGCAGTATTTT. Amino acids: CASSLGLADHTDTQYF.

The rearrangement joins TRBV28 to TRBJ2-7; 10 positions match TRBD2. The ends lost 6 bases at V and 6 bases at J; junction bases unmatched: 5. Germline values: CDR1 MDHEN, CDR2 SYDVKM. The CDR3 length is 13 residues. CDR3 amino acids: CASRLAGSFEQYF. The CDR3 DNA reads TGTGCCAGCAGACTAGCGGGGAGTTTCGAGCAGTACTTC.

The rearrangement joins TRBV27 to TRBJ2-7; either TRBD1 or TRBD2 may fit D (5 bases each). The germline V gene has CDR1 MNHEY and CDR2 SMNVEV (reference sequence). The CDR3 has 11 amino acids. Trimming shortened V by 5 bases and J by 3 bases, and 5 bases separated the two germline ends. CDR3 amino acids: CASSGGYEQYF. Here the CDR3 DNA reads TGTGCCAGCAGTGGGGGCTACGAGCAGTACTTC.

The CDR3 DNA follows: TGTGCCAGCAGCTTCATGAGTTTCTCCTACGAGCAGTACTTC. This translates into CASSFMSFSYEQYF. This rearrangement joins TRBV13 to TRBJ2-7, with D unclear. Trimming removed 3 bases from V and 0 bases from J, with 9 bases in between. Looked up from germline, CDR1 is PRHDT and CDR2 is FYEKMQ (reference sequence). CDR3 length: 14 amino acids.

J is TRBJ2-1 and V is TRBV5-1; TRBD2 might be the D (7 bases). The CDR3 contains 15 residues. The germline V and J ends were trimmed by 0 bases and 9 bases, with 16 bases remaining between them. Germline CDR1 is SGHRS and CDR2 is YFSETQ. The CDR3 sequence is CASSLGGLAVGEQFF. CDR3 in DNA: TGCGCCAGCAGCTTGGGGGGGCTAGCGGTTGGTGAGCAGTTCTTC.

Written as DNA, the CDR3 is TGCGCCAGCAGCCAAGAAAGTAGGGGACTCACTGAAGCTTTCTTT. Its protein product is CASSQESRGLTEAFF. The J gene is TRBJ1-1, the V gene TRBV4-3, with D perhaps TRBD1 (5 bases). CDR1 and CDR2 from the germline V gene are LGHNA and YSLEER. The length of the CDR3 is 15 residues. Deletions cut 0 bases from V and 4 bases from J, with 12 bases between.

V and J are TRBV5-1 and TRBJ2-1; 9 nucleotides line up with TRBD1. This CDR3 contains 14 residues. V lost 3 bases to trimming and J lost 7 bases; unmatched junction nucleotides: 5. Germline CDR1 is SGHRS and CDR2 is YFSETQ. The CDR3 is CASSSGQGVNEQFF. The CDR3 DNA reads TGCGCCAGCAGCTCGGGACAGGGAGTAAATGAGCAGTTCTTC.

The chain uses TRBV7-2 and TRBJ2-7; 7 nucleotides match TRBD1. J lost 2 bases, V lost 5 bases, and 3 bases had no gene match. The CDR3 is made up of 13 amino acids. Germline-derived CDR1 and CDR2 are SGHTA and FQGNSA. The CDR3 DNA is TGTGCCAGCAGCCCAGGGGGAACCTACGAGCAGTACTTC. Its protein is CASSPGGTYEQYF. Full variable domain (remainder filled in from reference TRBV7-2 and TRBJ2-7): GAGVSQSPSNKVTEKGKDVELRCDPISGHTALYWYRQSLGQGLEFLIYFQGNSAPDKSGLPSDRFSAERTGGSVSTLTIQRTQQEDSAVYLCASSPGGTYEQYFGPGTRLTVT.

This clone is a singleton in its sample. As DNA, the CDR3 is TGTGCCAGCAGCCAGACAGCCCCCGGGACTAGCGGGAGTAGCACAGATACGCAGTATTTT. Translation gives CASSQTAPGTSGSSTDTQYF. The chain carries TRBV27 and TRBJ2-3; 14 nucleotides align to TRBD2. Germline-derived CDR1 and CDR2 are MNHEY and SMNVEV (reference sequence). CDR3 length: 20 amino acids. The trim removed 6 bases at V and 0 bases at J, leaving 14 bases unmatched.

The chain joins TRBV6-1 to TRBJ2-2, with 7 positions matching TRBD1. The CDR3 is made up of 15 amino acids. Trimming removed 3 bases from V and 7 bases from J; junction bases left unmatched: 8. CDR1 and CDR2 from the germline V gene are MNHNS and SASEGT. The CDR3 loop is CASSDRGPTGGELFF. The CDR3 DNA reads TGTGCCAGCAGTGATAGGGGGCCAACCGGCGGGGAGCTGTTTTTT.

CDR3 residues: CASSLRTGVMNTEAFF. CDR3 bases: TGTGCCAGCAGTTTGAGGACAGGGGTTATGAACACTGAAGCTTTCTTT. The chain recombines TRBV6-6 with TRBJ1-1; 9 nucleotides agree with TRBD1. The CDR3 sequence is 16 residues long. Losses at the gene ends were 4 bases for V and 0 bases for J; bases not matched to a gene: 6. CDR1 and CDR2 from the germline V gene are MNHNY and SVGAGI (reference sequence).

V usage is TRBV7-8 and J usage is TRBJ2-7; 8 bases are shared with TRBD1. Per the germline V gene, CDR1 is SGHVS and CDR2 is FQNEAQ. The V gene end was trimmed by 1 base and the J gene end by 6 bases; junction bases not matched to a gene: 8. There are 15 residues in the CDR3. CDR3 loop: CASSLGQGAPGEQYF. In DNA, the CDR3 is TGTGCCAGCAGCTTAGGCCAGGGGGCGCCCGGCGAGCAGTACTTC.

The V and J genes are TRBV4-3 and TRBJ1-2, with TRBD1 as a possible D gene (5 bases). V was cut by 0 bases and J by 2 bases, with 10 bases left in between. The CDR3 is 15 residues long. The germline V gene has CDR1 LGHNA and CDR2 YSLEER. In DNA form, the CDR3 reads TGCGCCAGCAGCCAAGATTGGGGGGTGAACTATGGCTACACCTTC. Amino acids: CASSQDWGVNYGYTF.

Details on this clone: At one boundary the junction diverges from the germline segment, which might be a read error. The chain is built from TRBV28 and TRBJ2-3; TRBD2 matches at 11 bases. There are 14 residues in the CDR3. CDR1 MDHEN and CDR2 SYDVKM come from the germline V gene. In DNA, the CDR3 is TGTGCCAGCAGTATAGATACCGGAGGGACTAGCGGAAATTTT. Its protein product is CASSIDTGGTSGNF.

The CDR3 is CASSRSGSNNEQFF. For the CDR3, the DNA is TGTGCCAGCAGCCGTAGCGGGAGCAACAATGAGCAGTTCTTC. This chain joins TRBV5-4 and TRBJ2-1; 9 bases line up with TRBD2. This CDR3 has 14 residues. The J segment lost 5 bases and the V segment lost 4 bases, leaving 4 bases of the junction unmatched. Per germline, CDR1 SGHNT and CDR2 YYREEE (reference sequence).

This chain uses TRBV9 with TRBJ1-2; possible D gene TRBD1, 5 bases. CDR3 length equals 15 residues. The V end lost 0 bases, the J end lost 0 bases, and 9 bases lay between the germline ends. Germline lookup yields CDR1 SGDLS and CDR2 YYNGEE. The chain's CDR3 is CASSVDRGTNYGYTF. CDR3 sequence (DNA): TGTGCCAGCAGCGTAGACCGGGGGACTAACTATGGCTACACCTTC.

The gene calls are TRBV9 and TRBJ1-2, with a possible D match to TRBD1 (5 bases). The germline V and J ends were trimmed by 0 bases and 2 bases, with 11 bases remaining between them. There are 15 residues in the CDR3. From germline, CDR1 is SGDLS and CDR2 YYNGEE. CDR3 DNA: TGTGCCAGCAGCGTAGATCCCGGGGCCAACTATGGCTACACCTTC. It encodes CASSVDPGANYGYTF.

This chain links TRBV11-3 with TRBJ1-1; 7 bases align to TRBD1. With V trimmed by 0 bases and J by 6 bases, 16 bases remained unmatched. In germline, CDR1 is SGHNT, CDR2 YENEEA. The CDR3 has 18 amino acids. CDR3 residues: CASSLDRRDMTGWAEAFF. In nucleotides, the CDR3 is TGTGCCAGCAGCTTAGATCGGCGGGATATGACAGGGTGGGCTGAAGCTTTCTTT.

The gene calls are TRBV18 and TRBJ2-3; D is uncertain. CDR1 and CDR2 (germline): KGHSH, LQKENI. This CDR3 contains 13 residues. Trimming removed 1 base from V and 2 bases from J, with 4 bases in between. This CDR3 is CASSPRLTDTQYF. CDR3 in DNA: TGTGCCAGCTCACCACGTCTCACAGATACGCAGTATTTT.